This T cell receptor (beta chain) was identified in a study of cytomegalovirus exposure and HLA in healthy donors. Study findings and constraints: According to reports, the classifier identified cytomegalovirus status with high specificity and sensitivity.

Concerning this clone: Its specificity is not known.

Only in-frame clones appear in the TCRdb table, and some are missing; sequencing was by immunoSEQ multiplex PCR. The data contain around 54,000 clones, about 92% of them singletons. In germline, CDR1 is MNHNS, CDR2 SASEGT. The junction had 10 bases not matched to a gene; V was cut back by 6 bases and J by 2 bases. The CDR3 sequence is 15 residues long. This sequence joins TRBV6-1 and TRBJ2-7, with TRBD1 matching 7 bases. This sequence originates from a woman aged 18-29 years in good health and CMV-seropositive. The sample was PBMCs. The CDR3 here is CASSQGESLTYEQYF. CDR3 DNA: TGTGCCAGCAGCCAGGGGGAAAGCCTAACCTACGAGCAGTACTTC.